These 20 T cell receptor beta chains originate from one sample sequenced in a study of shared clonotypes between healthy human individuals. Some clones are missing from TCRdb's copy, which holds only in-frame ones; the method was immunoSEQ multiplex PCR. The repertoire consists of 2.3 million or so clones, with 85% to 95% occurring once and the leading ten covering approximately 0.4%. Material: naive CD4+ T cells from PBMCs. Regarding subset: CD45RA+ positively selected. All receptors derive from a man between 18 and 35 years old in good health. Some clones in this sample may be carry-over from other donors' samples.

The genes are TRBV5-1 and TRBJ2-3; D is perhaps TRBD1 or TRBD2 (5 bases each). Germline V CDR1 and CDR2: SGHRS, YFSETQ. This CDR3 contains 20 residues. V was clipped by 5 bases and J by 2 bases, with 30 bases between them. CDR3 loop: CASSPPQGRAGMGDTDTQYF. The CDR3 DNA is TGCGCCAGCAGTCCGCCTCAAGGCCGGGCCGGCATGGGGGACACAGATACGCAGTATTTT.

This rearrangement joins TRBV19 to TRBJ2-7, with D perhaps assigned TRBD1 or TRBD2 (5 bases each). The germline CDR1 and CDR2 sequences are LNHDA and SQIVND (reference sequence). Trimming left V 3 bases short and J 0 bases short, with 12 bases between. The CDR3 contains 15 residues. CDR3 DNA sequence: TGTGCCAGTAGTATCACCGGGACGGCCTCCTACGAGCAGTACTTC. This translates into CASSITGTASYEQYF.

The CDR3: CASSQDGRSGTDTQYF. In DNA form, the CDR3 reads TGCGCCAGCAGCCAAGATGGGCGCTCCGGCACAGATACGCAGTATTTT. The chain is built from TRBV4-3 and TRBJ2-3, with D unresolved. Trimming pared 0 bases from V and 1 base from J, leaving 11 bases between. The CDR3 contains 16 residues. CDR1 is LGHNA and CDR2 is YSLEER in the germline V gene.

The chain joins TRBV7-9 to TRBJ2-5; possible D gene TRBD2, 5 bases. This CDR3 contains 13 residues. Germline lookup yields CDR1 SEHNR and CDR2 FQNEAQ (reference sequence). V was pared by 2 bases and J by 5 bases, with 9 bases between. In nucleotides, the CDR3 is TGTGCCAGCAGCTTATATGGGAGTGAGACCCAGTACTTC. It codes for CASSLYGSETQYF.

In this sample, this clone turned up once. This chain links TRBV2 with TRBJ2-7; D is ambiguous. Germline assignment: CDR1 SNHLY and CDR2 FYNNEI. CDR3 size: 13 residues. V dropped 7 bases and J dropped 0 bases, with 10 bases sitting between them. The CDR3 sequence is CASIPPGSYEQYF. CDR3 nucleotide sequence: TGTGCCAGCATCCCTCCCGGCTCCTACGAGCAGTACTTC. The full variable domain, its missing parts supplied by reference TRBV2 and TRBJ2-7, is EPEVTQTPSHQVTQMGQEVILRCVPISNHLYFYWYRQILGQKVEFLVSFYNNEISEKSEIFDDQFSVERPDGSNFTLKIRSTKLEDSAMYFCASIPPGSYEQYFGPGTRLTVT.

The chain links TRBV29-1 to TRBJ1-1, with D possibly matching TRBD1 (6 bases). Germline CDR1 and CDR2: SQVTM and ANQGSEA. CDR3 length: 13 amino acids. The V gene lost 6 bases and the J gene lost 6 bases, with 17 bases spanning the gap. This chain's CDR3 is CSVGQKYNAEAFF. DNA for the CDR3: TGCAGCGTCGGACAGAAATATAACGCTGAAGCTTTCTTT.

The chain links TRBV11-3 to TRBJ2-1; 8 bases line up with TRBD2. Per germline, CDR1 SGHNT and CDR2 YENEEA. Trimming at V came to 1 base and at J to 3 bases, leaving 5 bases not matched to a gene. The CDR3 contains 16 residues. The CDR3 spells CASSLGTSGYYNEQFF. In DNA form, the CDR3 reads TGTGCCAGCAGCTTAGGTACTAGCGGTTACTACAATGAGCAGTTCTTC.

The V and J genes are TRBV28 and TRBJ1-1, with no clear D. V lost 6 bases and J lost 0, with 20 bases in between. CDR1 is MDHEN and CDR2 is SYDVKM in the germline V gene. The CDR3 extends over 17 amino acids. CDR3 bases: TGTGCCAGCAGCCCACGTCCAGGAAGTGGCATGAACACTGAAGCTTTCTTT. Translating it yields CASSPRPGSGMNTEAFF.

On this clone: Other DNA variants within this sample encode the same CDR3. CDR3 protein: CASRSQETQYF. CDR3 bases: TGTGCCAGCAGAAGCCAAGAGACCCAGTACTTC. This sequence joins TRBV28 and TRBJ2-5, with D uncertain. Germline-derived CDR1 and CDR2 are MDHEN and SYDVKM. With 6 bases removed from V and 1 base from J, the gap between germline ends came to 3 bases. The CDR3 covers 11 residues.

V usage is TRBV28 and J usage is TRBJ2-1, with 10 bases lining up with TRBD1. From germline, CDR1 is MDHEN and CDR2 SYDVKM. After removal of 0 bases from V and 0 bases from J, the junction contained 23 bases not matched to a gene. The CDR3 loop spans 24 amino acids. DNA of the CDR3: TGTGCCAGCAGTTTATGGAGGTCGGGCTATCAACCGGGACAGGGGCCTAGCTCCTACAATGAGCAGTTCTTC. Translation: CASSLWRSGYQPGQGPSSYNEQFF.

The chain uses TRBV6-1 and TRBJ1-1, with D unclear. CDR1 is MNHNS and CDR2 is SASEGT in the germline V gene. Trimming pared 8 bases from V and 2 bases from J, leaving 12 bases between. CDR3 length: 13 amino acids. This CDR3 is CASRPDGNTEAFF. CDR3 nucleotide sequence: TGTGCCAGCCGTCCAGACGGAAACACTGAAGCTTTCTTT.

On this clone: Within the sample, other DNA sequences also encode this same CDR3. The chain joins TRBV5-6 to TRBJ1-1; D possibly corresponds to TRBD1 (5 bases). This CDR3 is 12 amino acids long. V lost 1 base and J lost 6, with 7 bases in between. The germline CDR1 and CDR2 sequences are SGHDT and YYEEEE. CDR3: CASSLTGAEAFF. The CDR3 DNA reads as TGTGCCAGCAGCTTGACGGGGGCTGAAGCTTTCTTT.

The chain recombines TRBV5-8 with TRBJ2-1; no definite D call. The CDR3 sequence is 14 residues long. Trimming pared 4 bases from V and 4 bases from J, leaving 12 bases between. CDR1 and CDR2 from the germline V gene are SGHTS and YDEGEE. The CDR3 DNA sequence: TGTGCCAGCAGCACTACAGAGTGGTACAATGAGCAGTTCTTC. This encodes CASSTTEWYNEQFF.

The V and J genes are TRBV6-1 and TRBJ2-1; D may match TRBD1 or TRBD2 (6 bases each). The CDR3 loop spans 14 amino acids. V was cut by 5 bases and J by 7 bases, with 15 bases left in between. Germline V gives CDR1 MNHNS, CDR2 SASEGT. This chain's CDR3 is CASSQKGGWNEQFF. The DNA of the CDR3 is TGTGCCAGCAGTCAAAAAGGGGGGTGGAATGAGCAGTTCTTC.

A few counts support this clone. The CDR3 loop reads CSVPYTGELFF. CDR3 in DNA: TGCAGCGTACCATACACCGGGGAGCTGTTTTTT. This rearrangement joins TRBV29-1 to TRBJ2-2; D is uncertain. Germline lookup yields CDR1 SQVTM and CDR2 ANQGSEA. V dropped 6 bases and J dropped 3 bases, with 5 bases sitting between them. The length of the CDR3 is 11 residues.

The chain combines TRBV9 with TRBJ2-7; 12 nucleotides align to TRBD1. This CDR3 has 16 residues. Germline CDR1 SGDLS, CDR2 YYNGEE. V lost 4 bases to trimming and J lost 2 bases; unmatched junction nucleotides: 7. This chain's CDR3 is CASSPLGQGATYEQYF. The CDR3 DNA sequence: TGTGCCAGCAGCCCCCTGGGACAGGGGGCCACCTACGAGCAGTACTTC.

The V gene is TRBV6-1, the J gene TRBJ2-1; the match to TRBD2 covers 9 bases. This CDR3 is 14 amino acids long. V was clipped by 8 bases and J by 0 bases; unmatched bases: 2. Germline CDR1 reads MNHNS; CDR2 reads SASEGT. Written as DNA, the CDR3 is TGTGCCAGCTTTAGCGGGAGCTCCTACAATGAGCAGTTCTTC. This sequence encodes CASFSGSSYNEQFF.

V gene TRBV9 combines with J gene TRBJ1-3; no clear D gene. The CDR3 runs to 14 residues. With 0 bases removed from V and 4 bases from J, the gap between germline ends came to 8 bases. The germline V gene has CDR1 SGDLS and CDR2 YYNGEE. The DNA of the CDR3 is TGTGCCAGCAGCGTAGCTCCGATCGGAAACACCATATATTTT. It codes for CASSVAPIGNTIYF.

The CDR3 nucleotides read TGTGCCAGCAGCCCCCAGGGCTCTTCAGAGACCCAGTACTTC. Residues: CASSPQGSSETQYF. J is TRBJ2-5 and V is TRBV7-3; D is perhaps TRBD1 (5 bases). The length of the CDR3 is 14 residues. The germline CDR1 and CDR2 sequences are SGHTA and FQGTGA. Between the trimmed V and J ends, which lost 5 bases and 4 bases, there was a span of 14 bases.

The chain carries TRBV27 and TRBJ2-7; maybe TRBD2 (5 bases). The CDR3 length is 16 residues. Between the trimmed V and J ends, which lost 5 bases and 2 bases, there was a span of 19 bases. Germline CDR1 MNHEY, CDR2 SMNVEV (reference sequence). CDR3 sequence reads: CASSPHEILGAYEQYF. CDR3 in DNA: TGTGCCAGCAGTCCCCATGAGATACTCGGGGCCTACGAGCAGTACTTC.